The text below deals with one TCR beta chain. These data come from a study of lymphopenia after photon versus proton radiotherapy. The repertoire was sequenced with immunoSEQ multiplex PCR; TCRdb's copy has only in-frame clones and lacks some. Seen here are about 30,000 clones, roughly 87% observed once, and the top ten hold around 6.7%. This CDR3 has 15 residues. The V and J ends lost 6 bases and 5 bases respectively, with 18 bases between them. Germline loops: CDR1 KGHSH, CDR2 LQKENI. J is TRBJ2-3 and V is TRBV18; tentatively, D is TRBD2 (6 bases). Material: peripheral blood, obtained from a patient treated with proton-based radiotherapy. The TCR comes from a woman aged 70-85 years with pancreatic cancer. Some clones in this sample may be carry-over from other donors' samples. CDR3 in amino acids: CASSNRPGLGDTQYF. CDR3 bases: TGTGCCAGCTCCAATCGCCCGGGACTTGGAGATACGCAGTATTTT.